The 16 T cell receptor beta chains given below trace back to one sample, sequenced in a study of blood T cell repertoires in COVID-19. The assay was immunoSEQ multiplex PCR, and TCRdb's table has in-frame clones only and misses some. The sample shows 300,000 to 450,000 clones, about 80% of them seen only once. The sequenced material came from peripheral blood. The receptors come from a human donor with acute or convalescent COVID-19. The donor label of this sample is uncertain.

V and J are TRBV25-1 and TRBJ1-5, with a weak D call TRBD1 (5 bases). Germline V gene lookup returns CDR1 MGHDK and CDR2 SYGVNS. The CDR3 loop spans 14 amino acids. V lost 3 bases and J lost 6, with 12 bases in between. The CDR3 DNA sequence: TGTGCCAGCAGTGATGGGGGGATAAGTCAGCCCCAGCATTTT. Protein: CASSDGGISQPQHF.

The CDR3 sequence: CASSEGGGQGRETQYF. CDR3 sequence (DNA): TGTGCCAGCAGTGAAGGGGGTGGACAGGGGAGGGAGACCCAGTACTTC. The genes are TRBV6-1 and TRBJ2-5, with TRBD1 matching over 9 bases. Germline V CDR1 and CDR2: MNHNS, SASEGT. The CDR3 extends over 16 amino acids. The junction had 8 bases not matched to a gene; V was cut back by 1 base and J by 5 bases.

This clone was seen a few times. The chain joins TRBV2 to TRBJ1-1; D remains ambiguous. CDR3 length: 14 residues. The germline V gene has CDR1 SNHLY and CDR2 FYNNEI. Trimming pared 5 bases from V and 3 bases from J, leaving 13 bases between. Here the CDR3 DNA reads TGTGCCAGCAGTTGGGAGGGAAGGTACACTGAAGCTTTCTTT. It codes for CASSWEGRYTEAFF.

CDR3 amino acids: CASNNNDRSYGYTF. The CDR3 DNA sequence: TGTGCCAGTAACAATAACGACAGGTCCTATGGCTACACCTTC. V usage is TRBV19 and J usage is TRBJ1-2; D might be TRBD1 (6 bases). CDR1 LNHDA and CDR2 SQIVND come from the germline V gene (reference sequence). The V end lost 7 bases, the J end lost 4 bases, and 16 bases lay between the germline ends. There are 14 residues in the CDR3.

This clone was counted only a few times. V is TRBV3-1 (or the pseudogene TRBV3-2) and J is TRBJ2-7; TRBD1 aligns across 7 bases. Looked up from germline, CDR1 is LGHDT and CDR2 is YNNKEL (reference sequence). The CDR3 runs to 12 residues. After removal of 8 bases from V and 3 bases from J, the junction contained 4 bases not matched to a gene. CDR3 nucleotide sequence: TGTGCCAGCGGGGACAGTTACTACGAGCAGTACTTC. It encodes CASGDSYYEQYF.

The chain is built from TRBV19 and TRBJ2-2, with TRBD1 identical over 7 bases. Per the germline V gene, CDR1 is LNHDA and CDR2 is SQIVND (reference sequence). This CDR3 region has 15 residues. Trimming cost V 7 bases and J 0 bases; bases outside gene matches: 5. The CDR3 coding sequence is TGTGCCAGTACTAGAGGGGGCGCGAACACCGGGGAGCTGTTTTTT. Protein sequence: CASTRGGANTGELFF.

J is TRBJ1-1 and V is TRBV18; 7 bases are shared with TRBD1. The CDR3 extends over 13 amino acids. CDR1 and CDR2 (germline): KGHSH, LQKENI. Trimming at V came to 4 bases and at J to 4 bases, leaving 3 bases not matched to a gene. CDR3 region: CASSLNRGTEAFF. The CDR3 coding sequence is TGTGCCAGCTCACTGAACAGGGGCACTGAAGCTTTCTTT.

The J gene is TRBJ1-6, the V gene TRBV5-1; unclear D gene. Trimming stripped 4 bases from V and 11 bases from J, with 16 bases between. Per the germline V gene, CDR1 is SGHRS and CDR2 is YFSETQ. The CDR3 is 14 residues long. The CDR3 nucleotides are TGCGCCAGCAGCCAGACTCTCGAACAACCACCCCTCCACTTT. It encodes CASSQTLEQPPLHF.

This clone appeared once. The chain uses TRBV10-1 and TRBJ2-2; D remains unclear. CDR3 length: 14 amino acids. Germline CDR1 reads WNHNN; CDR2 reads SYGVQD (reference sequence). Trimming removed 6 bases at V and 5 bases at J, with 13 bases between. The CDR3 DNA reads TGCGCCAGCAGCCACACTGGAGCTACCGGGGAGCTGTTTTTT. Encoded protein: CASSHTGATGELFF.

The V and J genes are TRBV5-1 and TRBJ2-5, with 7 bases identical to TRBD1. Germline V CDR1 and CDR2: SGHRS, YFSETQ. The CDR3 extends over 14 amino acids. Losses at the gene ends were 4 bases for V and 2 bases for J; bases not matched to a gene: 5. Here the CDR3 reads CASSRGQAQETQYF. The CDR3 DNA follows: TGCGCCAGCAGCAGAGGACAGGCGCAAGAGACCCAGTACTTC.

The V gene is TRBV28, the J gene TRBJ2-3, with TRBD2 identical over 12 bases. Losses at the gene ends were 3 bases for V and 4 bases for J; bases not matched to a gene: 2. Germline CDR1 and CDR2: MDHEN and SYDVKM. CDR3 length equals 15 residues. The CDR3 bases are TGTGCCAGCAGTTTTGCTAGCGGGGGGGCAGATACGCAGTATTTT. It yields the protein CASSFASGGADTQYF.

V is TRBV18 and J is TRBJ1-2; TRBD1 might be the D (6 bases). CDR1 is KGHSH and CDR2 is LQKENI in the germline V gene. This CDR3 has 14 amino acids. V was shortened by 4 bases and J by 3 bases, with 12 bases between the two germline ends. As DNA, the CDR3 is TGTGCCAGCTCACGTCAGCCAGGGGACTATGGCTACACCTTC. Translating gives CASSRQPGDYGYTF.

This clone is a singleton in its sample. The rearrangement links TRBV6-5 to TRBJ1-2, with a tentative D call TRBD1 (6 bases). Germline CDR1 is MNHEY and CDR2 is SVGAGI. This CDR3 region has 14 residues. Trimming pared 7 bases from V and 0 bases from J, leaving 12 bases between. This CDR3 is CASKGRGSNYGYTF. The CDR3 bases are TGTGCCAGCAAAGGCAGGGGATCTAACTATGGCTACACCTTC.

The gene calls are TRBV5-4 and TRBJ1-2; TRBD1 is a possible D gene (6 bases). The CDR3 is 14 amino acids. Trimming took off 3 bases at V and 3 bases at J, with 12 bases between the two ends. The germline gives CDR1 SGHNT, CDR2 YYREEE (reference sequence). CDR3 in amino acids: CASSSRDTYYGYTF. The CDR3 nucleotides are TGTGCCAGCAGCTCACGGGACACCTACTATGGCTACACCTTC.

V and J are TRBV19 and TRBJ1-5, with 7 bases identical to TRBD1. The V gene end was trimmed by 7 bases and the J gene end by 9 bases; junction bases not matched to a gene: 15. Germline lookup yields CDR1 LNHDA and CDR2 SQIVND (reference sequence). There are 15 residues in the CDR3. The CDR3 nucleotides read TGTGCCAGTACCTCTGGAGGACAGGTTTATTGGCCCCAGCATTTT. Amino acids: CASTSGGQVYWPQHF.

The chain links TRBV6-5 to TRBJ1-1; D gene uncertain. The CDR3 is made up of 13 amino acids. Trimming cost V 8 bases and J 1 base, with 11 bases left between them. CDR1 and CDR2 from the germline V gene are MNHEY and SVGAGI. In nucleotides, the CDR3 is TGTGCCAGCCGAGATCCGCCGAACACTGAAGCTTTCTTT. It is translated as CASRDPPNTEAFF.